The 12 T cell receptor beta chains below were found in one sample sequenced in a study of T cells in women clearing cervical HPV infection. Repertoires were generated with immunoSEQ multiplex PCR, while TCRdb's copy carries only in-frame clones and drops some. This listing includes roughly 23,000 clones. The sequencing input was blood buffy coat. These receptors were collected from a woman between 18 and 70 years old with a cervical HPV16 infection that either progressed to CIN3+ or cleared (not recorded which).

With respect to this clone: The CDR3 goes on 3 residues after the read ends, and that part is filled in from the germline J gene. This chain connects TRBV7-9 to TRBJ1-2; 9 nucleotides agree with TRBD1. The CDR3 covers 15 residues. Per germline, CDR1 SEHNR and CDR2 FQNEAQ (reference sequence). CDR3 residues: CASSFGTGIMNDYTF. The part of the CDR3 DNA that was read is TGTGCCAGCAGCTTTGGGACAGGGATTATGAATGAC.

Regarding this clone: The read ends 3 residues shy of where the CDR3 ends; the end is completed using the germline J gene. The chain uses TRBV7-6 and TRBJ2-2, with 8 bases matching TRBD2. Looked up from germline, CDR1 is SGHVS and CDR2 is FNYEAQ. V shed 5 bases, J shed 3 bases, and the junction held 8 bases outside the gene matches. The CDR3 totals 16 residues. The part of the CDR3 DNA that was read is TGTGCCAGCAGCCCAAGGGCGGGAGGTTACACCGGGGAG. It is translated as CASSPRAGGYTGE. The whole CDR3 region reads CASSPRAGGYTGELFF.

In regard to this clone: The CDR3 extends 3 residues past the end of the read, so its final part is completed from the germline J gene. The rearrangement uses TRBV30 and TRBJ2-2; D might be TRBD2 (7 bases). Germline assignment: CDR1 GTSNPN and CDR2 SVGIG (reference sequence). CDR3 length: 16 residues. The V end was cut by 0 bases, the J end by 3 bases, with 14 bases between. Partial CDR3 DNA: TGTGCCTGGAGTGTAAGGGGGGGGTGGGACACCGGGGAG. It codes for CAWSVRGGWDTGE. The full CDR3 is CAWSVRGGWDTGELFF. Drawing the rest from reference TRBV30 and TRBJ2-2, the complete variable domain is SQTIHQWPATLVQPVGSPLSLECTVEGTSNPNLYWYRQAAGRGLQLLFYSVGIGQISSEVPQNLSASRPQDRQFILSSKKLLLSDSGFYLCAWSVRGGWDTGELFFGEGSRLTVL.

Concerning this clone: Read coverage stops 3 residues before the CDR3 terminus; the germline J gene supplies the remainder. The V and J genes are TRBV19 and TRBJ1-1; D gene unclear. Germline CDR1 reads LNHDA; CDR2 reads SQIVND (reference sequence). The CDR3 has 13 amino acids. The CDR3 reads CASSIDPRYTAFF. The covered CDR3 bases are TGTGCCAGTAGTATAGATCCGAGGTATACG.

About this clone itself: Coverage ceases 3 residues before the CDR3 finishes, and the germline J gene fills in the end. The chain uses TRBV5-1 and TRBJ2-5, with D unresolved. Germline V gene sequence: CDR1 SGHRS, CDR2 YFSETQ. The CDR3 has 13 residues. V was shortened by 4 bases and J by 3 bases, with 10 bases between the two germline ends. CDR3 region: CASSGNREETQYF. Partial CDR3 DNA: TGCGCCAGCAGCGGAAACAGAGAAGAGACC.

To note about this clone: The read stops 3 residues short of the end of the CDR3; the missing end is completed from the germline J gene. The chain has TRBV30 and TRBJ1-2; TRBD1 agrees at 9 bases. The V gene's germline CDR1 is GTSNPN and CDR2 SVGIG (reference sequence). This CDR3 is 13 amino acids long. J lost 7 bases, V lost 5 bases, and 8 bases had no gene match. This CDR3 reads CAWDRGVQTGYTF. The covered CDR3 bases are TGTGCCTGGGACAGGGGGGTACAGACTGGC.

In the case of this clone: The read ends 3 residues early relative to the CDR3; the germline J gene fills the gap. V usage is TRBV10-2 and J usage is TRBJ2-5, with D possibly matching TRBD1 (6 bases). The CDR3 totals 14 residues. V gave up 6 bases and J gave up 0 bases, with 11 bases separating them. In germline, CDR1 is WSHSY, CDR2 SAAADI. CDR3 DNA (partial): TGCGCCAGCAGGGACAGCTTGTACCAAGAGACC. This codes for CASRDSLYQET. The full CDR3 protein is CASRDSLYQETQYF.

Turning to this clone: The CDR3 is cut off 3 residues early in the read; its end comes from the germline J gene. J is TRBJ2-3 and V is TRBV19, with a possible D match to TRBD1 (6 bases). This CDR3 has 13 amino acids. Germline loops: CDR1 LNHDA, CDR2 SQIVND (reference sequence). The CDR3 spells CASSLGQQETQYF. The part of the CDR3 DNA that was read is TGTGCCAGTAGTCTCGGACAGCAAGAGACG.

Worth noting for this clone: The CDR3 end falls 3 residues outside the read, so it is completed with the germline J gene. This chain uses TRBV20-1 with TRBJ2-3; D remains unclear. Germline V lookup: CDR1 DFQATT, CDR2 SNEGSKA (reference sequence). V was shortened by 2 bases and J by 8 bases, with 20 bases between the two germline ends. CDR3 length: 15 residues. The CDR3 reads CSARSVNPVVGTQYF. The part of the CDR3 DNA that was read is TGCAGTGCTAGATCCGTCAACCCCGTGGTCGGTACG.

In the case of this clone: Other DNA variants within this sample encode the same CDR3. The CDR3 DNA, read in part, is TGTGCCTGTACAGGGTCGGATGGC. It codes for CACTGSDG. The CDR3, in full, reads CACTGSDGYTF. The gene calls are TRBV30 and TRBJ1-2, with TRBD1 as a possible D gene (6 bases). The CDR3 is cut off 3 residues early in the read; its end comes from the germline J gene. This CDR3 spans 11 amino acids. Trimming cost V 6 bases and J 6 bases, with 11 bases left between them. Germline V lookup: CDR1 GTSNPN, CDR2 SVGIG (reference sequence).

To note about this clone: The CDR3 end lies 3 residues beyond the end of the read and is filled in from the germline J gene. The chain carries TRBV19 and TRBJ2-2, with D perhaps TRBD1 (7 bases). Per the germline V gene, CDR1 is LNHDA and CDR2 is SQIVND (reference sequence). The germline V and J ends were trimmed by 11 bases and 0 bases, with 13 bases remaining between them. The CDR3 runs 14 residues. The CDR3: CAVGGQTNTGELFF. Partial CDR3 DNA: TGTGCCGTGGGGGGACAGACGAACACCGGGGAG.

A remark on this clone: Other DNA sequences from this sample encode an identical CDR3 as well. This CDR3 reads CASSSLGLAGGDEQYF. The DNA read from the CDR3 is TGCGCCAGCAGCTCCTTGGGACTAGCGGGAGGGGACGAG. J is TRBJ2-7 and V is TRBV5-1; 16 bases fit TRBD2. The CDR3 end falls 3 residues outside the read, so it is completed with the germline J gene. The CDR3 loop spans 16 amino acids. Germline loops: CDR1 SGHRS, CDR2 YFSETQ. With 3 bases clipped from V and 5 bases from J, the junction kept 5 bases outside the gene matches.